Here is one T cell receptor beta chain with its context. It lacks a known antigen. Base qualities are missing; no much larger clone stands one base away. Library creation used the immunoSEQ multiplex PCR assay. For the multiplex PCR, a mixture combining 60 forward primers for TCR Vbeta segments and 13 reverse primers for TCR Jbeta segments was used. A multiplex PCR assay on genomic DNA amplified the CDR3 region of rearranged TCR beta genes. On the Illumina HiSeq System, the amplified TCR beta libraries were sequenced as 87-base-pair reads. In the paper's pipeline: Across the 670 or so repertoires, a later analysis counted tens of millions of unique TCR beta chains, around 11 million of which were shared by at least two donors. Raw reads were error-corrected and collapsed into unique sequences by a nearest-neighbor algorithm in which closely related sequences were merged to remove PCR and sequencing errors. To assign V, D and J gene segments, CDR3 sequences were aligned to IMGT reference sequences. For a sequence to be retained, a match of at least six nucleotides to both a V gene segment and a J gene segment was required. Rearrangements were called productive when the CDR3 lacked stop codons and stayed in frame with V and J; all others were non-productive. CDR3 was defined by IMGT convention, running from the second conserved V-encoded cysteine to the conserved J-encoded phenylalanine. In an earlier analysis of approximately 590 of the donors, sequences lacking an unambiguous match to a single V gene segment were excluded. An earlier analysis of a few hundred of the donors called V segments functional above 56.7% productive rearrangements and segregating when the between-donor standard deviation exceeded 5%. A statistical classification framework was built to diagnose cytomegalovirus status from the catalog of TCR beta chain sequences. In a later analysis, TCR nucleotide sequences were compared against IMGT/GENE-DB human TR gene sequences so that V and J genes could be assigned. In a later analysis, CDR3 sequences and most-parsimonious VDJ recombination scenarios were assigned using the TCRdist pipeline. In a later analysis, each TCR beta chain was defined by its CDR3 amino acid sequence together with its V-gene family, and reads without a unique V-gene family were excluded. A later analysis removed nearly 600 highly shared, low-generation-probability nucleotide sequences to deal with suspected cross-contamination and a sequencing artifact. In a later analysis, a clonal expansion index for each public chain was calculated from normalized within-repertoire ranks of inferred template counts. In a later analysis, generation probabilities were computed using a VDJ recombination model fitted to out-of-frame rearrangements, and the results were checked against IGoR. In a later analysis, hypergeometric tests were used to score TCR-TCR, TCR-HLA and TCR-CMV co-occurrence, with a repertoire-size bias correction applied to TCR pairs. A later analysis estimated false discovery rates by permuting HLA or CMV assignments 20 times. In a later analysis, co-occurring TCRs were grouped using DBSCAN, and TCRdist sequence similarity was added for clustering within HLA-allele-positive subsets. Repertoires with fewer than 30,000 or more than 120,000 public chains were left out of co-occurrence clustering, as were five repertoires with anomalous nucleotide sharing. This is the immuneACCESS table as TCRdb keeps it, with only in-frame sequences that have V and J called. A part of the clones is gone; compared with another copy, unresolved V genes explain less than half, and the rest is unexplained. V, J and clone size reflect that table, while D and trimming were determined from the DNA. The sample table lists about 170,000 clones, about 80% of them with a count of one. The ten largest clones add up to approximately 2.4% of the sample.

The data are from a study of cytomegalovirus exposure and HLA in healthy donors (dated by TCRdb to the late 2010s). Regarding the study in general: According to an earlier analysis of a few hundred of the donors, about 179 million T cells yielded over 90 million unique TCR beta sequences and about 280 Gb of sequence data. Roughly 300 gigabases of sequencing data and around 88 million unique TCR sequences made up an early release that covered 500 to 700 HLA-typed donors. Of the roughly 410 genotyped donors, more than 75% were placed in the genetic ancestry cluster associated with self-reported Caucasian donors. The study was designed to test whether signatures of past pathogen exposure could be identified by cataloging public T cell receptors. The study profiled the T cell repertoires of more than 500 subjects by immunosequencing and related them to cytomegalovirus serostatus. Along with the approximately 670-subject first cohort, a separate validation cohort of more than 90 different subjects was used. The study combined high-throughput TCR immunosequencing, statistical association of individual TCRs with disease status, and machine learning to predict cytomegalovirus infection status. To study patterns of TCR occurrence, a later analysis re-analyzed previously published TCR beta repertoires from hundreds of donors and added high-resolution HLA genotyping. Rather than drawing on any new phenotypic data, the later analysis identified candidate immune exposures from TCR beta sequences and the way those sequences occurred across donors. An earlier analysis of fewer than 750 of the donors used high-throughput TCR beta sequencing to judge whether each TCR beta V gene segment behaved as functional or pseudogenic. Donor age, sex, ethnicity and CMV serostatus were collected together with the repertoire data. In a later genetic analysis, genome-wide SNP genotypes for about 55% of the roughly 700 donors were used, and that subset was treated as a discovery cohort. Every discovery cohort repertoire had been produced on one sequencing platform. HLA typing included class I and class II loci at four-digit resolution. Typing coverage differed by locus: A, B, C, DRB1 and DQB1 were typed in about 620-630 donors, DQA1 in approximately 520, DPA1 in some 610, and DPB1 in just under 480. A few DR-DQ haplotypes were treated as single units for association and clustering because of strong linkage in the cohort. Among around 400 genotyped donors of the cohort, an average of around 240,000 unique TCR beta nucleotide sequences was sequenced per donor, of which about 19% were non-productive.

Measured from the cysteine to the phenylalanine, the CDR3 is 15 residues long. Solely the CDR3 DNA is kept, with 45 bases framed from the first base. The germline V end is reduced by 4 bases and the J end by 3 bases; junction bases left unmatched: 5. CDR1 MNHEY and CDR2 SMNVEV are derived from the germline V gene (reference sequence). The cohort consisted of hundreds of healthy bone marrow donors. All cohort members were sampled while nominally healthy, although unrecorded immune exposures were likely present. The donor was CMV seronegative and belonged to the group of more than 300 seronegative cohort members. A peripheral blood sample was collected from each donor, and TCR beta sequencing was performed on peripheral blood mononuclear cells. Genomic DNA extraction from the blood cell samples was performed with the Qiagen DNeasy Blood Extraction Kit. Results and caveats for the whole study, not just this receptor: Some IMGT-functional V segments, including TRBV6-2 and TRBV6-3, could not be distinguished by the 87-base-pair reads and were therefore excluded. Compared with equally common non-associated chains, HLA-associated TCR beta chains in a later analysis were more clonally expanded and had lower generation probabilities. When HLA alleles, especially DR and DQ, strongly co-occurred, attributing TCR associations to individual alleles was difficult. In vitro tests confirmed that a few of the cytomegalovirus-associated TCR beta chains recognize cytomegalovirus antigens. The authors suggested that the approach could potentially be generalized to other disease states and immunological phenotypes. A later genetic analysis reported fewer N-insertions in productive TCRs among donors in an Asian-associated ancestry cluster than the roughly 670-donor mean. Presence/absence analyses assumed roughly uniform sequencing depth across donors, an assumption that may not hold. Because counts were too low, seventeen rarely observed V segments, including chromosome 9 orphons, were excluded from the earlier analysis of 500 to 700 of the donors. A cluster of highly shared sequence variants was judged likely to be a technical artifact of the sequencing pipeline. At a false discovery rate of 0.05, a later analysis linked some 17,000 TCR beta sequences to specific HLA alleles. Because HLA typing was missing for some donors at each locus, association tests included only the typed subset. This cohort had only TCR beta chains sequenced, and the lack of alpha or paired-chain data limited which features could be detected. According to a later analysis, most CMV-associated TCR beta chains appeared to be HLA-restricted, and the HLA associations seemed to be driven largely by CMV exposure. A later genetic analysis associated a missense DCLRE1C variant with V-gene and J-gene trimming of TCR beta chains, and an independent cohort replicated the association. The classifier was reported to diagnose cytomegalovirus status with high specificity and sensitivity in both the original and validation cohorts. Correlated functional status among segregating V segments might reflect linkage disequilibrium, but an unknown experimental factor could not be ruled out. In the study, 150 to 200 TCR beta chains were listed as associated with cytomegalovirus. Immune exposure information for the cohort was limited to CMV serostatus. In a later analysis, the rate of TCR association differed among HLA loci, with DRB1 alleles having the most associated TCRs and HLA-C alleles having the fewest. According to a later analysis, parvovirus B19, influenza, CMV and Epstein-Barr virus appeared linked to several top co-occurrence clusters. Broadly in line with IMGT annotations, most TCR beta V segments showed up in productive rearrangements about 87% or about 30% of the time in an earlier analysis of roughly 590 of the donors. Most TCR sequences were observed very rarely across donors, whereas some public TCRs were present in many individuals. A further reported finding was that TCR beta sequences accurately predicted the HLA-A and HLA-B alleles for most subjects in the first cohort.

The sequenced sample was PBMCs. The sequence came from a woman in her forties or fifties in good health and CMV-seronegative. The rearrangement joined TRBV27 to TRBJ2-7, and TRBD1 matches 11 of the central bases. CDR3 sequence: CASSSRTGGFYEQYF. The base sequence is TGTGCCAGCAGTTCTCGGACAGGGGGCTTCTACGAGCAGTACTTC.